Listed here is a single TCR beta chain. The time point here: pre-treatment sample, taken before nivolumab and TIL therapy. The CDR3 covers 15 residues. Germline lookup yields CDR1 SGDLS and CDR2 YYNGEE. Trimming stripped 4 bases from V and 5 bases from J, with 19 bases between. The data stem from a study of TIL therapy for anti-PD-1-resistant metastatic lung cancer. This was the immunoSEQ v3 assay. Survey-level samples got 2 million or so read pairs; deep-level samples got about 5-6 million. Data came from immunoSEQ multiplex PCR; TCRdb stores just in-frame clones and leaves some out. Of about 21,000 clones listed, over 70% were seen once; the top ten hold around 6.8%.

The TCR was taken from a person between 30 and 79 years old with non-small cell lung cancer. Sequences were derived from blood, sampled at baseline. The V call is TRBV9, the J call TRBJ2-7; a weak D match, TRBD2 (6 bases). CDR3 bases: TGTGCCAGCAGCCTAACGGGGGAGGAGTCGAACGAGCAGTACTTC. Translated, it gives CASSLTGEESNEQYF.